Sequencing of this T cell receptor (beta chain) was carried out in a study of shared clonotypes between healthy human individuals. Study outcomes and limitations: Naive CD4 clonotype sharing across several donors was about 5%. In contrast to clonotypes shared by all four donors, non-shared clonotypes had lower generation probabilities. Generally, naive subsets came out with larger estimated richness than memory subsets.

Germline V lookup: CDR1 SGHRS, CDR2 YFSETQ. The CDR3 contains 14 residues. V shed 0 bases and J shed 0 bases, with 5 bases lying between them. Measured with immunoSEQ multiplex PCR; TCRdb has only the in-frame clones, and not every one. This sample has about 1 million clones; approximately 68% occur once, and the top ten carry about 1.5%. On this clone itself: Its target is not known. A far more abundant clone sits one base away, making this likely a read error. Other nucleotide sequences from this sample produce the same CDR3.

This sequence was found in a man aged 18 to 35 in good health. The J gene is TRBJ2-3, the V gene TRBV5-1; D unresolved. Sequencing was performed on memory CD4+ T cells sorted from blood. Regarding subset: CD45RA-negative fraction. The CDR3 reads CASSLVGSTDTQYF. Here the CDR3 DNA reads TGCGCCAGCAGCTTGGTCGGGAGCACAGATACGCAGTATTTT.